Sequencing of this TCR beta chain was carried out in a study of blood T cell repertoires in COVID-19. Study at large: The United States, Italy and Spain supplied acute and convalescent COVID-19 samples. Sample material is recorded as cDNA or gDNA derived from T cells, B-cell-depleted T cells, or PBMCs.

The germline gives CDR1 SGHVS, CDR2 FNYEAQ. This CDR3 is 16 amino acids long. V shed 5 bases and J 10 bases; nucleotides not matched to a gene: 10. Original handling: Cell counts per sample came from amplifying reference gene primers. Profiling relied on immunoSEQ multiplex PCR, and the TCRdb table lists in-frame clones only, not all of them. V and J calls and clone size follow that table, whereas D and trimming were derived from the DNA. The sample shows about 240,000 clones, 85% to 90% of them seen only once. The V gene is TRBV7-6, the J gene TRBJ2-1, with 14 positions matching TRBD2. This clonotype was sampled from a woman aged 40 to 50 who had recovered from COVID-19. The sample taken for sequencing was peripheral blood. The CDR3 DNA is TGTGCCAGCAGCGCCTCCGGGACTAGCGGGAGTTGGGAGCAGTTCTTC. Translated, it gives CASSASGTSGSWEQFF. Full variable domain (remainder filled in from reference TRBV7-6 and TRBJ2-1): GAGVSQSPRYKVTKRGQDVALRCDPISGHVSLYWYRQALGQGPEFLTYFNYEAQQDKSGLPNDRFSAERPEGSISTLTIQRTEQRDSAMYRCASSASGTSGSWEQFFGPGTRLTVL.